This TCR beta chain was obtained from a study of T cells in Graves' hyperthyroidism and ophthalmopathy (dated by TCRdb to the late 2010s). Regarding the study in general: Peripheral blood samples were taken at the time of initial diagnosis, prior to any treatment. To identify distinguishing TCR V-J signatures, a discovery cohort of 100 or so patients was used, comprising some 43 with Graves' ophthalmopathy and some 57 with stable Graves' hyperthyroidism. TCR Vbeta CDR3 sequencing of 130 to 150 peripheral blood samples (43 ophthalmopathy, around 80 hyperthyroidism and approximately 17 progressor patients) is reported in the paper. The approximately 98 discovery patients were randomly divided into training and test sets at a 7:3 ratio. The study also compared thyroid tissue and blood T-cell repertoires from about six Graves' hyperthyroidism patients. An independent validation cohort of under 20 hyperthyroidism patients and approximately 17 patients who later progressed to ophthalmopathy tested prospective prediction of ophthalmopathy. Once sampling was done, hyperthyroidism patients were given methimazole at a starting dose of 30 mg daily, whereas ophthalmopathy patients were given high-dose intravenous methylprednisolone.

What the study reported, not specific to this receptor: In cross-validation, a model built on a 13 V-J signature told ophthalmopathy apart from stable hyperthyroidism with under 90% sensitivity and roughly 81% specificity, and in testing the same model reached 80%/75%. Most expanded thyroid clonotypes (frequency above 0.001) were also detected in blood, a finding suggesting that blood repertoires may reflect thyroid immune responses. Sample size was not statistically predetermined, and blinding of investigators to group allocation was not performed. In validation, the model predicted progression to ophthalmopathy a median of about 6.8 months before onset, with about 71% sensitivity and roughly 79% specificity.

In regard to this clonotype: Which antigen it targets is not known. Base-call qualities are not available, and no considerably larger clone is one nucleotide away.

Ophthalmopathy patients had moderately to severely active disease, Clinical Activity Score of at least 3, NOSPECS grade of at least 4, and duration under 3 months. Any patient with an uncontrolled infection, another autoimmune disease, pregnancy or lactation was excluded. Diagnoses were established on the basis of clinical symptoms, serum thyroxine and TRAb, thyroid ultrasound, and orbital computed tomography. PBMCs were isolated from about 9.1 ml of fresh peripheral blood by Ficoll-Paque density gradient centrifugation. Total RNA was extracted with Trizol reagent, and quality was checked on an Agilent 2100 Bioanalyzer. The junction carries 12 bases between V and J, which are trimmed by 11 bases and 4 bases respectively. CDR1 is given as SGHAT and CDR2 as FQNNGV, both from the germline V gene. From the cysteine through the phenylalanine, the CDR3 covers 12 amino acids. Just CDR3 DNA is preserved here, 36 bases in frame from base 1.

The TCR beta CDR3 regions were amplified from the RNA transcripts. A first-round RT-PCR of the TCR CDR3 used the HTBI primer set with the Qiagen OneStep RT-PCR kit. The libraries were constructed in a second round of multiplex PCR and then size-selected and purified. Paired-end sequencing of the libraries was performed with 100 bp reads on an Illumina HiSeq2000. In the source study's methods: SOAPnuke was used to process the raw data, removing reads that contained adapters or uncalled bases, had a mean Phred below 15, or lacked an exact match to the constant primer or identifier. High-quality paired reads were merged with COPE v1.2.5, and unique nucleotide sequences were defined as clonotypes. Clonotypes were aligned to IMGT TRBV, TRBD and TRBJ reference segments using MiTCR v1.1. Analysis was restricted to V-J combinations with a frequency above 0.0001, which covered 98% to 99.2% of repertoires. The TCS score was defined as F50 (clonal expansion) divided by E x V (chaos), with BLOSUM62-based TCRdist calculated between CDR3 peptides within each V-J. Welch's t-statistics and random forest reduced around 510 V-J features to 13, which were used in a naive Bayes classifier (R e1071). TCRdb cleaned the public reads at Q25 with fastp, built clones with MiXCR and kept in-frame beta chains. When rows share a CDR3 protein, they turn into one entry using the most common DNA and genes. None of the V and J calls come from the authors' own analysis; TCRdb made them. For this sample the table gives about 480,000 distinct CDR3 sequences, of which approximately 25% were detected only once. The top ten constitute about 11% of the sample.

The TCR was taken from a woman aged 25 to 39 with Graves' ophthalmopathy. The sequenced sample consisted of blood. The V gene is TRBV11-2 and the J gene is TRBJ1-3; a tentative D match to TRBD1 spans 5 bases. The DNA sequence is TGTGCCGGAATGGGGGTAGGAAACACCATATATTTT. It translates as CAGMGVGNTIYF.